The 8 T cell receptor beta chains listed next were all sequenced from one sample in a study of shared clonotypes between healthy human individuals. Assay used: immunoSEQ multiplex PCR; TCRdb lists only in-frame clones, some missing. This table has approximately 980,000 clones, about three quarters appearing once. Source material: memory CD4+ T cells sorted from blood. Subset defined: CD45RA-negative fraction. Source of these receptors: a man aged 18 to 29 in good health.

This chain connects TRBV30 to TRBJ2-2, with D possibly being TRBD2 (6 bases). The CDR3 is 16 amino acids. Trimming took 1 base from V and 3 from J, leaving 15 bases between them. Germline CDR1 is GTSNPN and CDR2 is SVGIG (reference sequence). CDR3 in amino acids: CAWSEVRRGDTGELFF. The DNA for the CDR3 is TGTGCCTGGAGTGAGGTGCGGCGGGGTGACACCGGGGAGCTGTTTTTT.

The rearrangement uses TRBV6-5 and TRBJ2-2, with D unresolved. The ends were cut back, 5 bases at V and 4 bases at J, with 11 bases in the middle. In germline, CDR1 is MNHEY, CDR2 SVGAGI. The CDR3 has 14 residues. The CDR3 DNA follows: TGTGCCAGCAGTCCGGACCTCAGCACCGGGGAGCTGTTTTTT. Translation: CASSPDLSTGELFF.

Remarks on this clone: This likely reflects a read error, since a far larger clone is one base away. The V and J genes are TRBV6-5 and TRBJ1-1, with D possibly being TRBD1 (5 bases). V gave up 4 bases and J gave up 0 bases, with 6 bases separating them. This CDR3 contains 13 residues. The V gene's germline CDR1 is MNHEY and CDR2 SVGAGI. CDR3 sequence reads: CASSSQVNTEAFF. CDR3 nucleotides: TGTGCCAGCAGTTCACAGGTGAACACTGAAGCTTTCTTT.

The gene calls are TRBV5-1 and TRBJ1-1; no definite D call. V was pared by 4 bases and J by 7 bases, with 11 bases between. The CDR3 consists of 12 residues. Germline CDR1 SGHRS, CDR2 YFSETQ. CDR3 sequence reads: CASSLGVNEAFF. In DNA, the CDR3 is TGCGCCAGCAGCCTGGGCGTCAATGAAGCTTTCTTT. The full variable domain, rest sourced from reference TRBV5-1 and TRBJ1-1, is KAGVTQTPRYLIKTRGQQVTLSCSPISGHRSVSWYQQTPGQGLQFLFEYFSETQRNKGNFPGRFSGRQFSNSRSEMNVSTLELGDSALYLCASSLGVNEAFFGQGTRLTVV.

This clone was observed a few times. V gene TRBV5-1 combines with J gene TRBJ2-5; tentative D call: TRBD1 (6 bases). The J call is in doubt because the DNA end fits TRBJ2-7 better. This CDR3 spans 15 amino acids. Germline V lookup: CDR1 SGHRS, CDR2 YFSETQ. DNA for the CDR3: TGCGCCAGCAGCTTGGGGGCGACAGGACCTTACGAGCAGTACTTC. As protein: CASSLGATGPYEQYF.

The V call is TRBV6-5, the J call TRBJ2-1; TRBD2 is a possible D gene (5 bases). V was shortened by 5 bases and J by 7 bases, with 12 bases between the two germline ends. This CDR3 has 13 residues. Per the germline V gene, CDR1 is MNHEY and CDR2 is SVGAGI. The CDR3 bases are TGTGCCAGCAGTGGGAGTACGGAAAATGAGCAGTTCTTC. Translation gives CASSGSTENEQFF.

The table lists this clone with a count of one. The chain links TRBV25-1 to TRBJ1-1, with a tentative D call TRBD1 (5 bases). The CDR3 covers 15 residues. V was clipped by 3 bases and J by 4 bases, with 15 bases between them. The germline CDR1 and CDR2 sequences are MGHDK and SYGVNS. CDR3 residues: CASSEPGVARTEAFF. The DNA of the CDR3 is TGTGCCAGCAGTGAGCCGGGGGTGGCGCGCACTGAAGCTTTCTTT.

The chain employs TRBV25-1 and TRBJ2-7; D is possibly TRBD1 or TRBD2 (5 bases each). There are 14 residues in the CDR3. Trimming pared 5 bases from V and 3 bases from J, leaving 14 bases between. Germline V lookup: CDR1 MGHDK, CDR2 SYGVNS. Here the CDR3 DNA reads TGTGCCAGCAGTCCCGGGACCAAGGGCTACGAGCAGTACTTC. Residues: CASSPGTKGYEQYF.